The clone carrying this TCR beta chain turned up a few times. The entry originates in a study of blood T cell repertoires in COVID-19. Overall study context: The United States, Italy and Spain were the sources of the acute and convalescent COVID-19 samples.

The CDR3 totals 14 residues. Germline CDR1 and CDR2: MGHRA and YSYEKL. The V end was cut by 7 bases, the J end by 0 bases, with 11 bases between. TCRdb's table, derived via immunoSEQ multiplex PCR, lists solely in-frame clones and lacks some. This table has 100,000 or so clones, around 81% appearing once. Sequencing input: peripheral blood. The source of this sequence is a man aged 55 to 70 with acute or convalescent COVID-19. This sequence joins TRBV4-1 and TRBJ2-3, with a weak D call TRBD2 (5 bases). The CDR3 bases are TGCGCCAGCAAACCGGGAACTAGCACAGATACGCAGTATTTT. This codes for CASKPGTSTDTQYF.